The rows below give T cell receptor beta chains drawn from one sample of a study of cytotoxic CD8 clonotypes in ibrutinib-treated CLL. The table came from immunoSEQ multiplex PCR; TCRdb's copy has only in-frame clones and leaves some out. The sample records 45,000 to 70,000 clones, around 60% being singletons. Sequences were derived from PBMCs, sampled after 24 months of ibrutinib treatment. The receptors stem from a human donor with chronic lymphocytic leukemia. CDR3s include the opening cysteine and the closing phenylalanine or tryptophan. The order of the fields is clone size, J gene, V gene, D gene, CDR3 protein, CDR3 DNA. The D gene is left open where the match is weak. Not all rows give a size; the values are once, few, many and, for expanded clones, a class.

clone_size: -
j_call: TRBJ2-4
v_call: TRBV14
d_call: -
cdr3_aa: CASSPQRRAAKNIQYF
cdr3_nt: TGTGCCAGCAGCCCCCAAAGGAGGGCGGCCAAAAACATTCAGTACTTC

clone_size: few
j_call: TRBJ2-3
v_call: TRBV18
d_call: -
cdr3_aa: CASSPALSTDTQYF
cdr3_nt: TGTGCCAGCTCACCAGCACTTAGCACAGATACGCAGTATTTT

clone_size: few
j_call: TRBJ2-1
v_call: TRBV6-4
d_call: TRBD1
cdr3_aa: CASSWGTGNEQFF
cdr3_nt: TGTGCCAGCAGTTGGGGGACAGGGAATGAGCAGTTCTTC

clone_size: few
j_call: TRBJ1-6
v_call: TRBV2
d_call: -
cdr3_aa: CASRAGTNSPLHF
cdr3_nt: TGTGCCAGCAGGGCAGGGACTAATTCACCCCTCCACTTT

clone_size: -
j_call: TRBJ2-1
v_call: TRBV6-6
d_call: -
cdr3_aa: CASSYGGEGPYLEQFF
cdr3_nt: TGTGCCAGCAGTTACGGGGGTGAGGGCCCCTATCTAGAGCAGTTCTTC

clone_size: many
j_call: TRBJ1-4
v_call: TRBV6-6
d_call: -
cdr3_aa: CASSKTPNRELFF
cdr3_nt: TGTGCCAGCAGTAAGACCCCGAACAGGGAACTGTTTTTT

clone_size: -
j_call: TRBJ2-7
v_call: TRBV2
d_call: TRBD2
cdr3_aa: CASSLAGAPYEQYF
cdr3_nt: TGTGCCAGCAGCCTAGCGGGAGCGCCCTACGAGCAGTACTTC

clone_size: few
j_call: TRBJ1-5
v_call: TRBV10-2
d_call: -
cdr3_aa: CASRVGTDQPQHF
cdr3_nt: TGCGCCAGCAGAGTAGGCACGGATCAGCCCCAGCATTTT

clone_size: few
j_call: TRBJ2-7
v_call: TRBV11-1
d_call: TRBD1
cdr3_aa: CASRPEDRQSFSYEQYF
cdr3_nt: TGTGCCAGCAGGCCGGAGGACAGGCAAAGCTTCTCCTACGAGCAGTACTTC

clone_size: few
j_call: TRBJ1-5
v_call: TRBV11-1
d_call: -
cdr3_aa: CASSLVGGPQHF
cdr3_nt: TGTGCCAGCAGCTTAGTGGGGGGGCCCCAGCATTTT

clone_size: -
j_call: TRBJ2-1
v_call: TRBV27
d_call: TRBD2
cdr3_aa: CASSPTGLAGGSSYNEQFF
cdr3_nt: TGTGCCAGCAGTCCGACGGGACTAGCGGGAGGGAGCTCCTACAATGAGCAGTTCTTC

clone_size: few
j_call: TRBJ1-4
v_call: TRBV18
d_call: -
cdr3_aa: CASSPRRQTEKLFF
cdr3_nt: TGTGCCAGCTCACCGCGGAGACAGACCGAAAAACTGTTTTTT

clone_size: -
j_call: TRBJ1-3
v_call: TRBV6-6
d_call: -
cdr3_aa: CASMWGAGNTIYF
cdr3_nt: TGTGCCAGCATGTGGGGGGCTGGAAACACCATATATTTT

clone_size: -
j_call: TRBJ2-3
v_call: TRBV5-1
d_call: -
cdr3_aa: CASSLQPDTQYF
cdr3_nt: TGCGCCAGCAGCTTACAACCAGATACGCAGTATTTT

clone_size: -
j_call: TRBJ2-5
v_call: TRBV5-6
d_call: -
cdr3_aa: CASSLGPGRETQYF
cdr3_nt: TGTGCCAGCAGCTTGGGTCCAGGGAGAGAGACCCAGTACTTC

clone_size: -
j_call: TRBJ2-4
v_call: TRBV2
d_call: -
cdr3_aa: CASTRDTVAKNIQYF
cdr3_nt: TGTGCCAGCACCCGGGACACCGTAGCCAAAAACATTCAGTACTTC

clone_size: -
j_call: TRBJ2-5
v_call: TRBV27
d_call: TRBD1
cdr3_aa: CASSSSGTGVETQYF
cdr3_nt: TGTGCCAGCAGTTCCTCCGGGACAGGGGTCGAGACCCAGTACTTC

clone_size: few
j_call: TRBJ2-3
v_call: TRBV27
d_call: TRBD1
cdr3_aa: CASSFVGQTDTQYF
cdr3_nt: TGTGCCAGCAGTTTTGTGGGACAGACAGATACGCAGTATTTT

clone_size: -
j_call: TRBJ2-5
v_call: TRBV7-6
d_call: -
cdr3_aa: CASSLEYGQETQYF
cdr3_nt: TGTGCCAGCAGCTTAGAGTACGGACAAGAGACCCAGTACTTC

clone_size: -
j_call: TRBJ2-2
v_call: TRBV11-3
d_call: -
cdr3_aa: CASSFRKTGLDTGELFF
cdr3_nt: TGTGCCAGCAGCTTTCGAAAGACAGGATTGGACACCGGGGAGCTGTTTTTT

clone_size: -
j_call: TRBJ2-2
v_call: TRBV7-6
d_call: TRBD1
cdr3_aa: CASSSRDRASTGELFF
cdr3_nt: TGTGCCAGCAGCTCCCGGGACAGGGCCTCCACCGGGGAGCTGTTTTTT

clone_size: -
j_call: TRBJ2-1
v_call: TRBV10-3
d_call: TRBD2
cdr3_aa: CAISESTSGHNEQFF
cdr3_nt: TGTGCCATCAGTGAGTCAACTAGCGGCCACAATGAGCAGTTCTTC

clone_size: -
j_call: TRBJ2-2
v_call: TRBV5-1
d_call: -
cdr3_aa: CASSLVGITGELFF
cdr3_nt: TGCGCCAGCAGCTTGGTGGGGATCACCGGGGAGCTGTTTTTT

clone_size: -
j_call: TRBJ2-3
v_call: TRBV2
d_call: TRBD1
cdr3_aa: CASSWTGGATDTQYF
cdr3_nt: TGTGCCAGCAGTTGGACAGGGGGCGCGACAGATACGCAGTATTTT

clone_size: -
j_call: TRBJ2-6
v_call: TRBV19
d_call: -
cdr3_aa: CASSAGRTVRANVLTF
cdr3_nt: TGTGCCAGTAGTGCTGGACGTACTGTTCGGGCCAACGTCCTGACTTTC

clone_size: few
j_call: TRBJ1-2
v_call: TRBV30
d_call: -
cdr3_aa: CAWSVRGGGYTF
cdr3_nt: TGTGCCTGGAGTGTACGAGGAGGCGGCTACACCTTC

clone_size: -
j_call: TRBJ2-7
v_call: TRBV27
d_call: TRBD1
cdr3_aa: CASSLSGTGVNYEQYF
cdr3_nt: TGTGCCAGCAGTTTATCAGGGACAGGGGTCAACTACGAGCAGTACTTC

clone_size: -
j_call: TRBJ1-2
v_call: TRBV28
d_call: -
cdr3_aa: CASSFQGNYGYTF
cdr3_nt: TGTGCCAGCAGTTTTCAGGGTAACTATGGCTACACCTTC

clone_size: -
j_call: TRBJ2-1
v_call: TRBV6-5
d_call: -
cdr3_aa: CASGISHEQFF
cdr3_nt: TGTGCCAGCGGTATTTCCCATGAGCAGTTCTTC

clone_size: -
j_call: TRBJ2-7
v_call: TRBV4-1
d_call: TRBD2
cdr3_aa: CASSQDRLAGASYEQYF
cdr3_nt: TGCGCCAGCAGCCAAGATCGGCTAGCGGGAGCCAGCTACGAGCAGTACTTC

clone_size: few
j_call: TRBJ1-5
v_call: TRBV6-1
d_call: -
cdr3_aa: CASGDGLPQHF
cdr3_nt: TGTGCCAGCGGAGACGGACTGCCCCAGCATTTT

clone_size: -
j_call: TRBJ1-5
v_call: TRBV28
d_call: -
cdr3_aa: CASSFTQVNQPQHF
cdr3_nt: TGTGCCAGCAGTTTTACACAGGTCAATCAGCCCCAGCATTTT

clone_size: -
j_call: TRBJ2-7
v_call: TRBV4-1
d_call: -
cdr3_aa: CASSQDSGLFYAQYF
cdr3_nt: TGCGCCAGCAGCCAAGATTCCGGCCTATTCTACGCGCAGTACTTC

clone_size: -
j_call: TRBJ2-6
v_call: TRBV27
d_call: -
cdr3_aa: CASRISGANVLTF
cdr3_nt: TGTGCCAGCAGGATCTCTGGGGCCAACGTCCTGACTTTC

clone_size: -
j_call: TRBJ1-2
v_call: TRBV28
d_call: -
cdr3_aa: CASRRSANYGYTF
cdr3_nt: TGTGCCAGCAGACGTTCAGCCAACTATGGCTACACCTTC

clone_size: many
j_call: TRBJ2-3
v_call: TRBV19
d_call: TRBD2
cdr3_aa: CASSIGGGRADTQYF
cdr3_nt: TGTGCCAGTAGTATAGGGGGCGGGAGAGCAGATACGCAGTATTTT

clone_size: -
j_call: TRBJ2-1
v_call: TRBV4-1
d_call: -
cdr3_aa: CASSQDLVQGKFF
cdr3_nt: TGCGCCAGCAGCCAAGATCTTGTCCAGGGGAAGTTCTTC

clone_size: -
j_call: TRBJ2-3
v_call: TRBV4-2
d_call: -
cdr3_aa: CASSQFAHSDTDTQYF
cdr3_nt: TGTGCCAGCAGCCAATTCGCCCATTCGGATACAGATACGCAGTATTTT

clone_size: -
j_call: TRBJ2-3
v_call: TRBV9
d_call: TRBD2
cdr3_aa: CASSVEGLAGDTQYF
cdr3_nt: TGTGCCAGCAGCGTAGAGGGACTAGCAGGAGATACGCAGTATTTT

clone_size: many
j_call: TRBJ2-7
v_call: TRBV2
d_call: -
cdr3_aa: CASSYTAYEQYF
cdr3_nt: TGTGCCAGCAGTTACACGGCCTACGAGCAGTACTTC

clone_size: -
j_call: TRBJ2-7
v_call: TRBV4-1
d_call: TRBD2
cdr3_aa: CASSQGTSGTYEQYF
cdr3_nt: TGCGCCAGCAGCCAAGGGACTAGTGGTACCTACGAGCAGTACTTC

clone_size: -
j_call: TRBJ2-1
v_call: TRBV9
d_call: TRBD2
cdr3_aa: CASSVEWTSVNEQFF
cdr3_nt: TGTGCCAGCAGCGTAGAGTGGACTAGCGTCAATGAGCAGTTCTTC

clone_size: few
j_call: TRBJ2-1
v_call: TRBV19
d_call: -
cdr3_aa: CASSTGVYNEQFF
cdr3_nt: TGTGCCAGTAGTACAGGGGTATACAATGAGCAGTTCTTC

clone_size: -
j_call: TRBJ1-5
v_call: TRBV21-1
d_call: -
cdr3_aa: CASISPTAWEEERYQPQHF
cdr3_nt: TGTGCCAGCATCTCCCCCACAGCATGGGAGGAGGAAAGGTATCAGCCCCAGCATTTT

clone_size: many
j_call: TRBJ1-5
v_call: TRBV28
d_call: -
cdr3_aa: CASTLDRGDQPQHF
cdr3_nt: TGTGCCAGCACTTTGGACCGCGGGGATCAGCCCCAGCATTTT

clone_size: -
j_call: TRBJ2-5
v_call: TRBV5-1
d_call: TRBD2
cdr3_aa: CASSYGGNQETQYF
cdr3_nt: TGCGCCAGCAGCTACGGGGGGAACCAAGAGACCCAGTACTTC

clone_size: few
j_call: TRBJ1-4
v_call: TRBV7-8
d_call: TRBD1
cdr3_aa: CASSFDRDGLELFF
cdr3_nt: TGTGCCAGCAGCTTTGACAGGGACGGGTTAGAACTGTTTTTT

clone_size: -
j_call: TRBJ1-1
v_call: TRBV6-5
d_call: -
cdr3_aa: CASNLNNRPNTEAFF
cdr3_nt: TGTGCCAGCAATTTAAATAACAGGCCGAACACTGAAGCTTTCTTT

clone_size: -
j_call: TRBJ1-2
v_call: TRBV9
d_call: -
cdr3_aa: CASSRTSYSPNYGYTF
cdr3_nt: TGTGCCAGCAGCCGAACGTCTTACAGTCCAAACTATGGCTACACCTTC

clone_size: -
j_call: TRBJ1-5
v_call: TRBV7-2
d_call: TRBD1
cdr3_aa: CASSGQVWQPQHF
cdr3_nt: TGTGCCAGCAGCGGACAGGTATGGCAGCCCCAGCATTTT